This is a list of T cell receptor beta chains from one sample in a study of circulating and synovial CD4+ cells in juvenile arthritis. Generated by immunoSEQ multiplex PCR, the TCRdb table keeps only in-frame clones and is missing some. This table holds 30,000 to 40,000 clones, nearly 95% found once. Sequenced input: CD4+ T cells from blood. The receptor source for this set is a human donor with juvenile idiopathic arthritis. Both conserved end residues are part of each CDR3. D genes are given only for firm matches. Size tells how often a clone was seen (once, few, many) or the class of an expanded clone, and some rows leave it out.

cdr3_nt cdr3_aa j_call clone_size d_call v_call
TGTGCCAGCAGTTTAGGGGCAGGTGGCCACACCATATATTTT CASSLGAGGHTIYF TRBJ1-3 NA NA TRBV28
TGTGCCAGCAGTTTACAGGGTGCCAACACTGAAGCTTTCTTT CASSLQGANTEAFF TRBJ1-1 NA NA TRBV27
TGCGCCAGCAGTGAGACCCCGGGAAGCACAGATACGCAGTATTTT CASSETPGSTDTQYF TRBJ2-3 NA NA TRBV10-1
TGTGCCAGCACCGTCCCCTCTGGAAACACCATATATTTT CASTVPSGNTIYF TRBJ1-3 few NA TRBV6-5
TGTGCCAGTAGTACTCAACTCCCGGGACAGACGGCTAACTACGAGCAGTACTTC CASSTQLPGQTANYEQYF TRBJ2-7 NA TRBD1 TRBV19
TGTGCCAGCAGCGGGACAACGGGAGGGGAGTACTTC CASSGTTGGEYF TRBJ2-7 few TRBD2 TRBV28
TGTGCCAGCAGTGACGGTTTCGGCAGGGAAGCTTTCTTT CASSDGFGREAFF TRBJ1-1 NA NA TRBV6-1
TGTGCCAGCAGCTCCCTTAGCGGGGCTACCGGGGAGCTGTTTTTT CASSSLSGATGELFF TRBJ2-2 NA TRBD2 TRBV11-3
TGTGCCAGCAGCCAATCGACTTCGTTCACTGAAGCTTTCTTT CASSQSTSFTEAFF TRBJ1-1 NA NA TRBV28
TGTGCCAGCAGCTTAGGTCACAGGGAATCCTATGGCTACACCTTC CASSLGHRESYGYTF TRBJ1-2 NA NA TRBV7-9
TGTGCCAGCAGCTTCGGGACTAGTTATTTCTTC CASSFGTSYFF TRBJ2-1 NA TRBD2 TRBV11-2
TGTGCCACCAGCAGAGATGTTGGACAATGGAACACTGAAGCTTTCTTT CATSRDVGQWNTEAFF TRBJ1-1 NA NA TRBV15
TGTGCCAGCTCACCCCGACTAGCGGGGGGGAAAGATGAGCAGTTCTTC CASSPRLAGGKDEQFF TRBJ2-1 NA TRBD2 TRBV18
TGTGCCAGCAGTTTATCGCCCGGGGGAGAGACCCAGTACTTC CASSLSPGGETQYF TRBJ2-5 NA NA TRBV27
TGTGCCAGCAGCGCCATCGGACAGGGGAACACTGAAGCTTTCTTT CASSAIGQGNTEAFF TRBJ1-1 NA TRBD1 TRBV9
TGTGCCAGCAGTTCTCACGACAGGGGATACACTGAAGCTTTCTTT CASSSHDRGYTEAFF TRBJ1-1 NA TRBD1 TRBV27
TGTGCCAGCAGGAACAGGGGGCTTAGCACTGAAGCTTTCTTT CASRNRGLSTEAFF TRBJ1-1 NA TRBD1 TRBV5-4
TGTATCTCTGGACAGGGAGGGAGTCGGCCGTACGAGCAGTACTTC CISGQGGSRPYEQYF TRBJ2-7 NA NA TRBV28
TGTGCCAGCAGCTTTGGCAGGGCCCACAATGAGCAGTTCTTC CASSFGRAHNEQFF TRBJ2-1 NA NA TRBV7-6
TGTGCCAGCAGCCGGGAGGCAACTAATGAAAAACTGTTTTTT CASSREATNEKLFF TRBJ1-4 NA NA TRBV7-9
TGTGCCAGTAATAGCGGGAACTCCTACGAGCAGTACTTC CASNSGNSYEQYF TRBJ2-7 NA TRBD2 TRBV11-2
TGTGGGACAGGGGAGGACTCTGGCAACACCATATATTTT CGTGEDSGNTIYF TRBJ1-3 NA TRBD1 TRBV2
TGCGCCAGCAGCCGGCAGACAGGGTATGAAGCTTTCTTT CASSRQTGYEAFF TRBJ1-1 NA TRBD1 TRBV5-1
TGTGCCAGCAGCTTAGAAGGGGGCCCTAGCAATCAGCCCCAGCATTTT CASSLEGGPSNQPQHF TRBJ1-5 NA TRBD1 TRBV11-2
TGTGCCAGCAGCCATAACCCGGGGGACCATGAAAAACTGTTTTTT CASSHNPGDHEKLFF TRBJ1-4 few NA TRBV4-2
TGTGCCAGCAGGGGACACACAACTGAAGCTTTCTTT CASRGHTTEAFF TRBJ1-1 NA NA TRBV2
TGTGCCTATTTAGCAGATTATACGCAGTATTTT CAYLADYTQYF TRBJ2-3 NA NA TRBV30
TGCAGCGTTGGTGACGGGGTCCTGGGGAATCAGCCCCAGCATTTT CSVGDGVLGNQPQHF TRBJ1-5 NA NA TRBV29-1
TGTGCCAGCAGCTTTGTCACTAGCGGGGCCGGGGAGCTGTTTTTT CASSFVTSGAGELFF TRBJ2-2 NA TRBD2 TRBV5-4
TGTGCCAGCAGCGCGTTGCATTATAGCAATCAGCCCCAGCATTTT CASSALHYSNQPQHF TRBJ1-5 NA NA TRBV7-2
TGTGCCTGGAGTGTATCTATGAACACTGAAGCTTTCTTT CAWSVSMNTEAFF TRBJ1-1 NA NA TRBV30
TGCGCCAGCAGCCAAGGCGGCAGATCCCAAGAGACCCAGTACTTC CASSQGGRSQETQYF TRBJ2-5 NA NA TRBV4-3
TGTGCCAGTAGTATGGACAGGAAGGGGGGTGAAGCTTTCTTT CASSMDRKGGEAFF TRBJ1-1 once TRBD1 TRBV19
TGTGCCAGCAGCTTAGCGAGTAGGGGCATCCAATTCTTC CASSLASRGIQFF TRBJ2-1 NA NA TRBV7-2
TGTGCCAGCAGTCCACGACATAGTTTAGGTTGGGGGGCCCAGTACTTC CASSPRHSLGWGAQYF TRBJ2-5 NA NA TRBV28
TGTGCCAGCAGCCCAACCCAAGTGGCCGTAAATCAGCCCCAGCATTTT CASSPTQVAVNQPQHF TRBJ1-5 NA NA TRBV7-8
TGCGCCAGCAGTCACACTACAACTGAAGCTTTCTTT CASSHTTTEAFF TRBJ1-1 NA NA TRBV4-3